Included here is one T cell receptor beta chain sequence, with context. V lost 3 bases, J lost 4 bases, and 13 bases lay in between. The CDR3 has 13 residues. Germline CDR1 is DFQATT and CDR2 is SNEGSKA (reference sequence). This record comes from a study of blood T cell repertoires in COVID-19. Repertoires were generated with immunoSEQ multiplex PCR, while TCRdb's copy carries only in-frame clones and drops some. The table lists 25,000 to 30,000 clones, approximately 81% of them singletons. The receptor was isolated from a woman aged 55-70 years with acute or convalescent COVID-19. The chain joins TRBV20-1 to TRBJ2-7; tentative D call: TRBD1 (5 bases). What was sequenced was peripheral blood. CDR3 residues: CSASAGNLYEQYF. The CDR3 bases are TGCAGTGCTAGTGCAGGGAATCTTTACGAGCAGTACTTC.